This T cell receptor (beta chain) originates from a study of blood T cell repertoires in COVID-19. Background on the study: Samples came from the United States, Italy and Spain, spanning acute and convalescent COVID-19. T cells, B-cell-depleted T cells, or PBMCs supplied cDNA or gDNA.

Original analysis: Amplification of reference gene primers provided the estimated nucleated cell counts. Generated by immunoSEQ multiplex PCR, the TCRdb table keeps only in-frame clones and is missing some. The D gene and trimming were derived from the DNA, and the V and J assignments and clone size from that table. In the table there are 150,000 to 200,000 clones, approximately 86% of which are singletons. V was pared by 4 bases and J by 5 bases, with 11 bases of the junction left unmatched. This CDR3 comprises 17 residues. Per the germline V gene, CDR1 is LGHDT and CDR2 is YNNKEL (reference sequence).

This chain connects TRBV3-1 (or the pseudogene TRBV3-2) to TRBJ2-5; 12 bases agree with TRBD2. Input material: peripheral blood. This sequence originates from a man in his forties with active or convalescent COVID-19. CDR3 amino acids: CASSLGLAGLTEETQYF. The CDR3 coding sequence is TGTGCCAGCAGCCTCGGACTAGCGGGGCTTACCGAGGAGACCCAGTACTTC.